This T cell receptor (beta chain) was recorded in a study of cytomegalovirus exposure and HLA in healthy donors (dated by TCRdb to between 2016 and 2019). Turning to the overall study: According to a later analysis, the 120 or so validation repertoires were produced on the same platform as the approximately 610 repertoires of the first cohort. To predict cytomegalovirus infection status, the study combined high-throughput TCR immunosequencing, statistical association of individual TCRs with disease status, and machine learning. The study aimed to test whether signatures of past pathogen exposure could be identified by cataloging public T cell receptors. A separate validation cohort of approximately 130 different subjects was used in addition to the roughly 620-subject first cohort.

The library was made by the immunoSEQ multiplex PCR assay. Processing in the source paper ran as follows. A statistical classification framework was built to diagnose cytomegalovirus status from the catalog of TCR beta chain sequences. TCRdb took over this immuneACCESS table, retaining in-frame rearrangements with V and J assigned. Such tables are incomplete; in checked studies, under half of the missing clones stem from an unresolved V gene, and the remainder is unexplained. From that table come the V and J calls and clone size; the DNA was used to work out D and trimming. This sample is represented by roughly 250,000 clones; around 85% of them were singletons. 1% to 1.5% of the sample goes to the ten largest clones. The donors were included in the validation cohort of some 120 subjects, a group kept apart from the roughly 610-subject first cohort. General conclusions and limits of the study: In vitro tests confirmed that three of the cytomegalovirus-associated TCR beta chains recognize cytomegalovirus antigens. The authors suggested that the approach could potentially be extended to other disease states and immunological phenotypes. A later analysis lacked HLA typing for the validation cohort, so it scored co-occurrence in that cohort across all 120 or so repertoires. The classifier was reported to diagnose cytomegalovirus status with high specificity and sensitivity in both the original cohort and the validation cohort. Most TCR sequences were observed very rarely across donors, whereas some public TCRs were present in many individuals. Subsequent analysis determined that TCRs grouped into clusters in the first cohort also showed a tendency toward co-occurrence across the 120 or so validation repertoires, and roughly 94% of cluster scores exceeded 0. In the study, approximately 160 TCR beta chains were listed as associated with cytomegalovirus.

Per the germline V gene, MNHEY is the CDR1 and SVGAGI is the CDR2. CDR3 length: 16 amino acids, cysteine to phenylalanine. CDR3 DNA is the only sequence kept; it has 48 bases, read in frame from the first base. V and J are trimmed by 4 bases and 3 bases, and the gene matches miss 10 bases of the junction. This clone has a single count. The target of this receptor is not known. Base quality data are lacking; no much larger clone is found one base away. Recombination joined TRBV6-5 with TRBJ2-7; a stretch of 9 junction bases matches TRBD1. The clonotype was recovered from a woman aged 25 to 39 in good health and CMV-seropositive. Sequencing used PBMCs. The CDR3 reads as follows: CASSFSRPGQGYEQYF. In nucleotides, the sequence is TGTGCCAGCAGTTTTTCAAGACCGGGACAGGGCTACGAGCAGTACTTC.